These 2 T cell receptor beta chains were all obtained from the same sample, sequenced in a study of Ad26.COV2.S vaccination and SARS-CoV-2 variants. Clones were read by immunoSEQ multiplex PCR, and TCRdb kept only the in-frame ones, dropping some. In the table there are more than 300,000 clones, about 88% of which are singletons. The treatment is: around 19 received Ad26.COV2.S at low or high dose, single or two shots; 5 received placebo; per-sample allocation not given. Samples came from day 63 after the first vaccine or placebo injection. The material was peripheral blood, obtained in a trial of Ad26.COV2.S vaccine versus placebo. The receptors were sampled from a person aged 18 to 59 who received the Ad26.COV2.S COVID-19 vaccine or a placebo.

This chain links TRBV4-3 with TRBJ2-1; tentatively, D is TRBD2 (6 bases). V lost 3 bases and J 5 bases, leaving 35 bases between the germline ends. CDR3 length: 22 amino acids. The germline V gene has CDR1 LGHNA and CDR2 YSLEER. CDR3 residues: CASSHPWGGGVDGLHNDNEQFF. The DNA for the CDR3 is TGCGCCAGCAGCCACCCCTGGGGCGGAGGGGTCGATGGGTTGCATAATGACAATGAGCAGTTCTTC.

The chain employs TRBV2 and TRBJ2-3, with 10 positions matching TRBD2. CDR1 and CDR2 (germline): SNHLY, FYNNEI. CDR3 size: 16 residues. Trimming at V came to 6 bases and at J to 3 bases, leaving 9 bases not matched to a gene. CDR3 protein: CASRPPPAGGTDTQYF. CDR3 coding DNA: TGTGCCAGCAGGCCCCCCCCAGCGGGGGGGACAGATACGCAGTATTTT.